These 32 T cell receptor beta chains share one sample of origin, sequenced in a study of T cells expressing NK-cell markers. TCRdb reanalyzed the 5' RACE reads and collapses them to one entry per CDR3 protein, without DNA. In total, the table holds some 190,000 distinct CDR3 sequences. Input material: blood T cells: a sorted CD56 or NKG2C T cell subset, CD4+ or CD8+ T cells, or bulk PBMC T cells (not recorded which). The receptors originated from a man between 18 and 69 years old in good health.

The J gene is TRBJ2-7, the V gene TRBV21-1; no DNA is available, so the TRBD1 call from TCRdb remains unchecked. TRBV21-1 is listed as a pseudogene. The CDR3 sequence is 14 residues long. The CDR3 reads CASSKPRTGGEQYF.

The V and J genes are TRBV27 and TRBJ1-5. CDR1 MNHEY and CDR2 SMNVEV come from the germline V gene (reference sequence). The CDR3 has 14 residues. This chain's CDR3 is CASSSFYSNQPQHF.

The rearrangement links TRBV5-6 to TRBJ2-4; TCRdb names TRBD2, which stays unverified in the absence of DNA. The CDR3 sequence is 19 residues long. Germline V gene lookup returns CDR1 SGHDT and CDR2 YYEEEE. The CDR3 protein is CASSSAGTTPGRAKNIQYF.

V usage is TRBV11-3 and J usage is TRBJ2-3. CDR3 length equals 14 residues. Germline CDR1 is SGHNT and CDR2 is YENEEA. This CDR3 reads CASSLGSSGDTQYF.

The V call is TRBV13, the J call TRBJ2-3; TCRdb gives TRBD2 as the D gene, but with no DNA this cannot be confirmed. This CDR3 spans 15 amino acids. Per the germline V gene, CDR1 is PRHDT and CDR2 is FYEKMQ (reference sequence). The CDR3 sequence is CASSSGTKFGDTQYF.

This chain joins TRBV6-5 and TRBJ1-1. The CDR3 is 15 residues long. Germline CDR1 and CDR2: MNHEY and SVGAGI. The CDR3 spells CASSYSRGANTEAFF.

The CDR3 is CASSTRDRDLHNYGYTF. The V call is TRBV19, the J call TRBJ1-2; TCRdb's D call of TRBD1 is untestable without DNA. CDR3 size: 17 residues. The V gene's germline CDR1 is LNHDA and CDR2 SQIVND (reference sequence). The full variable domain, with the rest looked up from reference TRBV19 and TRBJ1-2, is DGGITQSPKYLFRKEGQNVTLSCEQNLNHDAMYWYRQDPGQGLRLIYYSQIVNDFQKGDIAEGYSVSREKKESFPLTVTSAQKNPTAFYLCASSTRDRDLHNYGYTFGSGTRLTVV.

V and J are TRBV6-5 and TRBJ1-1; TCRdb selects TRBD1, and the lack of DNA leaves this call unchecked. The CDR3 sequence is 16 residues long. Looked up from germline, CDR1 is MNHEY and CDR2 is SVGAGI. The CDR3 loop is CASSYSFASPGAEAFF.

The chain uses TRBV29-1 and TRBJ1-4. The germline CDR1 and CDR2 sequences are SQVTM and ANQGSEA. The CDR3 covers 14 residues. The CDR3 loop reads CSVGRGVRGEKLFF.

CDR3 protein: CASRAGTGSGGSSYEQYF. J is TRBJ2-7 and V is TRBV12-3 or TRBV12-4; the D call of TRBD1 rests on TCRdb alone, since no DNA is present to check it. The CDR3 contains 18 residues.

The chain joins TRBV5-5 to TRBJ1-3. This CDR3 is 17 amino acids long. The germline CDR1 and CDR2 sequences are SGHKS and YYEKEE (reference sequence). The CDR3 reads CASSLEVSAFSGNTIYF.

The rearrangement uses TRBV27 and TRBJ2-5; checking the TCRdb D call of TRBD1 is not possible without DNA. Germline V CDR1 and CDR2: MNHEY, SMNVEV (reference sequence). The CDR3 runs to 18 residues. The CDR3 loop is CASSSRGRGNTRAETQYF.

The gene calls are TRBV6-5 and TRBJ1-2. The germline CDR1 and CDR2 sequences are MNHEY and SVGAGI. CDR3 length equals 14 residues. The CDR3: CASSYSAELYGYTF.

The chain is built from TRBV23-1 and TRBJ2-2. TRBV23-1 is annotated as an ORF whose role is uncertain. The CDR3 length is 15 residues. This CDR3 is CASSQSCWDRGAVFF.

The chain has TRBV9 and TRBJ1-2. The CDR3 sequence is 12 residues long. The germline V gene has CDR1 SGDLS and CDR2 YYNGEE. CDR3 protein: CASSDSPYGYTF.

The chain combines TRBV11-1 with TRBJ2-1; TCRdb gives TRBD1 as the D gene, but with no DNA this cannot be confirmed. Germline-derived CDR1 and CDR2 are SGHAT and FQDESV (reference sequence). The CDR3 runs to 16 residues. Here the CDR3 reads CASSLGAGGPSNEQFF. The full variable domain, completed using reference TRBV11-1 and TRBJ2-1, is EAEVAQSPRYKITEKSQAVAFWCDPISGHATLYWYRQILGQGPELLVQFQDESVVDDSQLPKDRFSAERLKGVDSTLKIQPAELGDSAMYLCASSLGAGGPSNEQFFGPGTRLTVL.

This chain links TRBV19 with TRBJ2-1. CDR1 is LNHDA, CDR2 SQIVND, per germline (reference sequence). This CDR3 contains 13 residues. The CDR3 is CASSQASYNEQFF.

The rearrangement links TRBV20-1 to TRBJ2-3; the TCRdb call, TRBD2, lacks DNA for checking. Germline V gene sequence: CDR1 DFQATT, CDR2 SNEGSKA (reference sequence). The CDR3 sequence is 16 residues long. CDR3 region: CSARDREGQNTDTQYF.

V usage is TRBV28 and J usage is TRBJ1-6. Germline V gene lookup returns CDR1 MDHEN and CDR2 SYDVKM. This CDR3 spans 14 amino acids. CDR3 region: CASSLPGYNSPLHF.

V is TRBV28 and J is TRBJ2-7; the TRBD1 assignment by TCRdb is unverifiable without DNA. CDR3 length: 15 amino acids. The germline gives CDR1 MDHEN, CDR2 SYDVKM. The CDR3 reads CASSPGGTRSYEQYF.

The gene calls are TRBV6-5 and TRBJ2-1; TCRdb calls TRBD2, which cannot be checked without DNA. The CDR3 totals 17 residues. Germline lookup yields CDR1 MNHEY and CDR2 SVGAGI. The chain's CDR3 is CASSYSRSSGAGNEQFF.

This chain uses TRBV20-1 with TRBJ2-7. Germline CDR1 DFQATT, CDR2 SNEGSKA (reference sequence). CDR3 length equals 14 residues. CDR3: CSARGQYSSYEQYF.

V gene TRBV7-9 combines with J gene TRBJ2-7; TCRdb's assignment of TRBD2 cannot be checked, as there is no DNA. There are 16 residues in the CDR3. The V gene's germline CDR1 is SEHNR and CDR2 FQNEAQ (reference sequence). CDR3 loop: CASSPFYAGGPDEQYF. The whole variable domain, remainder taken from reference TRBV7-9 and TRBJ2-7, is DTGVSQNPRHKITKRGQNVTFRCDPISEHNRLYWYRQTLGQGPEFLTYFQNEAQLEKSRLLSDRFSAERPKGSFSTLEIQRTEQGDSAMYLCASSPFYAGGPDEQYFGPGTRLTVT.

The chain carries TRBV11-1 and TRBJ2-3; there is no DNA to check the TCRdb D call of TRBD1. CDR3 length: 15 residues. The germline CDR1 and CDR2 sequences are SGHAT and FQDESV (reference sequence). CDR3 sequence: CASGDRHTATDTQYF.

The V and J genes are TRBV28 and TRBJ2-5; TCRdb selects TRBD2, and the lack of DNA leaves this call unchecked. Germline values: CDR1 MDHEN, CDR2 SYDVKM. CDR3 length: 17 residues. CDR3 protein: CASSPPARLTIQETQYF.

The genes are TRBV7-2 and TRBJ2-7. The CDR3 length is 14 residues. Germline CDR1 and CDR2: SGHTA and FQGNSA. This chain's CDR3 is CASTSSGVWYEQYF.

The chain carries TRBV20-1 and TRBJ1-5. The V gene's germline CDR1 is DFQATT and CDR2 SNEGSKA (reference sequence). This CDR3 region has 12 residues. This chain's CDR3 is CSAGKGVLPQHF.

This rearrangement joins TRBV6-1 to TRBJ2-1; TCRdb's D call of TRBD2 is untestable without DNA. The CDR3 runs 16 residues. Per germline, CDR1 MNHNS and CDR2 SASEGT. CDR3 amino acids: CASSEVLRGGFGEQFF.

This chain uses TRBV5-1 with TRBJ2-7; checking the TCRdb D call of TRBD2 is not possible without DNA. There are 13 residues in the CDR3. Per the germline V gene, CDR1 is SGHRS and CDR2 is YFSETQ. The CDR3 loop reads CASSLTSGYEQYF.

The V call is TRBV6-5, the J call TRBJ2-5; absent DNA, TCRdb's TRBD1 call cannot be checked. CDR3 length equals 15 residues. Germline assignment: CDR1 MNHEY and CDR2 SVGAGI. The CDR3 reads CASSYSGGTQETQYF.

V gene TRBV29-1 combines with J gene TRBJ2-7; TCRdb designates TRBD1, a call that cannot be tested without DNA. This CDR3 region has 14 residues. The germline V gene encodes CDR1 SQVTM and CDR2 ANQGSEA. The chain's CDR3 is CSVEGSLAPYEQYF.

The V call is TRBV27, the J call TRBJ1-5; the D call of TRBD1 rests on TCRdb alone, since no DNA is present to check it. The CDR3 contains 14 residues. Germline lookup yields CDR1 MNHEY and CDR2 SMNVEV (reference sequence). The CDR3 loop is CASSPIPPNQPQHF.